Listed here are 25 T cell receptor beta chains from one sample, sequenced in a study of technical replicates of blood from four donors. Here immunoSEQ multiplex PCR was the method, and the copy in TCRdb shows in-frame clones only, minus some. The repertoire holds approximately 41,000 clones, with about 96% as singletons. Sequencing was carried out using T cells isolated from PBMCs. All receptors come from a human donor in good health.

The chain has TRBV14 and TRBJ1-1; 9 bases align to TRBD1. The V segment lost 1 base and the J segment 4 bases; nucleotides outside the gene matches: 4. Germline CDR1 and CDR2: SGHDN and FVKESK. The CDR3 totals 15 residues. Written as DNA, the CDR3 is TGTGCCAGCAGCCAAGGCGGGACAGGGACCACTGAAGCTTTCTTT. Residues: CASSQGGTGTTEAFF.

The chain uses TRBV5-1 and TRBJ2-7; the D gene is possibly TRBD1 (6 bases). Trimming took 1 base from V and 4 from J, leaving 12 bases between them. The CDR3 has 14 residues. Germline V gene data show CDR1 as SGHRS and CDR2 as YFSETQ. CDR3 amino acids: CASSLTGSQYEQYF. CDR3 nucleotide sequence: TGCGCCAGCAGCTTGACAGGGAGCCAGTACGAGCAGTACTTC.

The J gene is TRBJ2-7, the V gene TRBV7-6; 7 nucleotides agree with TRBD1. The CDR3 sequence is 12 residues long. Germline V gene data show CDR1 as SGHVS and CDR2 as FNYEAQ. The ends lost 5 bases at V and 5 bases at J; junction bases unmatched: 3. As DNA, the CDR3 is TGTGCCAGCAGCCCACAGGGGAACGAGCAGTACTTC. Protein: CASSPQGNEQYF.

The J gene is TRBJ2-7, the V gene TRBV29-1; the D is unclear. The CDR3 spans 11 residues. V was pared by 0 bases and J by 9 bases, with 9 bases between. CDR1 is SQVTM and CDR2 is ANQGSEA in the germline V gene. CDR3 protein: CSVEDLASQYF. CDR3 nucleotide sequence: TGCAGCGTTGAAGATCTGGCATCGCAGTACTTC.

CDR3 nucleotides: TGTGCCAGCAGCTTAGCGCACTCTGAGCAGTACTTC. Translated: CASSLAHSEQYF. The genes are TRBV7-9 and TRBJ2-7; the D is unclear. CDR3 length: 12 residues. V was trimmed by 0 bases and J by 7 bases, leaving 7 bases between them. The germline CDR1 and CDR2 sequences are SEHNR and FQNEAQ (reference sequence).

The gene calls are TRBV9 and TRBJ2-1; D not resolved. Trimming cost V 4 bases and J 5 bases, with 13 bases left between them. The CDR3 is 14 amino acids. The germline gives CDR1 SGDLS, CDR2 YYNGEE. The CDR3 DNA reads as TGTGCCAGCAGCCCCCCCCGACGGGACAATGAGCAGTTCTTC. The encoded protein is CASSPPRRDNEQFF.

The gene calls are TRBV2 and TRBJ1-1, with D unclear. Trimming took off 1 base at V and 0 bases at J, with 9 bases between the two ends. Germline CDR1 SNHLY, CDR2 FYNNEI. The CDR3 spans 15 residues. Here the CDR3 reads CASSEDAGMNTEAFF. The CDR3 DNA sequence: TGTGCCAGCAGTGAAGACGCGGGGATGAACACTGAAGCTTTCTTT.

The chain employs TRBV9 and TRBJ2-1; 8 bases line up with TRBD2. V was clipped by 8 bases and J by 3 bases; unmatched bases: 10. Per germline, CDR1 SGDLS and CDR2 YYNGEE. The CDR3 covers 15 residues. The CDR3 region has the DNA TGTGCCAGTCAGAGCGGGGGAGGGGTCTACAATGAGCAGTTCTTC. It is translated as CASQSGGGVYNEQFF.

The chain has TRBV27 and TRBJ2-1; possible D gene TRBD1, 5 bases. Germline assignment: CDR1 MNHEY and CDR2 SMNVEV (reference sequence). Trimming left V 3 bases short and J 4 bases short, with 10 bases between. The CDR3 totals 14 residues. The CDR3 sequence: CASSFMDIYNEQFF. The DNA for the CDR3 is TGTGCCAGCAGTTTTATGGACATATACAATGAGCAGTTCTTC.

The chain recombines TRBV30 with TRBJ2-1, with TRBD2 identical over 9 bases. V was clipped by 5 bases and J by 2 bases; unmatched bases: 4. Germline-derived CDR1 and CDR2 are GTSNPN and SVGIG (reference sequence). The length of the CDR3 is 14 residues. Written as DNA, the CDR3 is TGTGCCTGGCAAGCGGGAGGTCCCTACAATGAGCAGTTCTTC. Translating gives CAWQAGGPYNEQFF.

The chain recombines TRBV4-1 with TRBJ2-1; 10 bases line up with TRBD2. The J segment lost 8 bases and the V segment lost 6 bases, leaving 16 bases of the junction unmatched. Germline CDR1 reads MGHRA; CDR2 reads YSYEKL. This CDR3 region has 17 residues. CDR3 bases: TGCGCCAGCAGAGGTTGGCCTGAGCGGGAGGGCCTTGATGAGCAGTTCTTC. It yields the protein CASRGWPEREGLDEQFF.

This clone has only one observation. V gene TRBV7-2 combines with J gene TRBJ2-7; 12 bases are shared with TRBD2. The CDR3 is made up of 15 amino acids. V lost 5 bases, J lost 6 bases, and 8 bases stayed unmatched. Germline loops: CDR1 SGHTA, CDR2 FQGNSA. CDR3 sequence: CASSMRLAGESEQYF. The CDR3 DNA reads TGTGCCAGCAGCATGAGACTAGCGGGAGAAAGCGAGCAGTACTTC.

The CDR3 reads CASSLTSGGGNEQFF. CDR3 nucleotides: TGTGCCAGCAGTCTGACTAGCGGGGGGGGGAATGAGCAGTTCTTC. This chain links TRBV27 with TRBJ2-1; 14 bases align to TRBD2. CDR1 is MNHEY, CDR2 SMNVEV, per germline (reference sequence). The junction had 4 bases not matched to a gene; V was cut back by 5 bases and J by 7 bases. The CDR3 has 15 residues.

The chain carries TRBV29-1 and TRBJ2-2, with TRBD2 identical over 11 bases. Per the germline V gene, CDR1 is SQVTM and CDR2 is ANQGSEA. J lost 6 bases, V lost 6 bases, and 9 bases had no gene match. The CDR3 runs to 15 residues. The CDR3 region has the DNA TGCAGCGTGCGAGGGGTAGCGGGAGGGGCCGGGGAGCTGTTTTTT. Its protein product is CSVRGVAGGAGELFF.

The CDR3 DNA follows: TGCGCCAGCGTACAGGGTGTCCACGAGCAGTACTTC. This gives the protein CASVQGVHEQYF. The V gene is TRBV5-1, the J gene TRBJ2-7, with a weak D call TRBD1 (6 bases). The CDR3 covers 12 residues. Trimming took 7 bases from V and 5 from J, leaving 13 bases between them. The germline gives CDR1 SGHRS, CDR2 YFSETQ.

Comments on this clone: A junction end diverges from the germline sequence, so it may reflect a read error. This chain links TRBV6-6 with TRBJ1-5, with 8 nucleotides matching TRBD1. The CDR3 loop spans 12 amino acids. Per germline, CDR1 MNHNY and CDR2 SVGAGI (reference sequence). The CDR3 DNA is TGTGCGAGCAGGGGGCAGGATCAGCCCCAGCATTTT. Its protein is CASRGQDQPQHF.

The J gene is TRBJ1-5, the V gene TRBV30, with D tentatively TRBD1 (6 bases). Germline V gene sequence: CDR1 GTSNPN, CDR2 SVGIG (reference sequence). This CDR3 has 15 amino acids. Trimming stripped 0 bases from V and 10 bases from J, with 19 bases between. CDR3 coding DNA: TGTGCCTGGAGTGTAAATCCCACAGGGAATGGTCCCCAGCATTTT. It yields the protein CAWSVNPTGNGPQHF. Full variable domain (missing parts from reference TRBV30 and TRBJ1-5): SQTIHQWPATLVQPVGSPLSLECTVEGTSNPNLYWYRQAAGRGLQLLFYSVGIGQISSEVPQNLSASRPQDRQFILSSKKLLLSDSGFYLCAWSVNPTGNGPQHFGDGTRLSIL.

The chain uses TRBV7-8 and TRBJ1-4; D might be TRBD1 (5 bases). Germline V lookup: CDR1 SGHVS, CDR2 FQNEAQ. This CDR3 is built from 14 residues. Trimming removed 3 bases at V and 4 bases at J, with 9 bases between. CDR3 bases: TGTGCCAGCAGCTTCCGACAGAGTAATGAAAAACTGTTTTTT. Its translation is CASSFRQSNEKLFF.

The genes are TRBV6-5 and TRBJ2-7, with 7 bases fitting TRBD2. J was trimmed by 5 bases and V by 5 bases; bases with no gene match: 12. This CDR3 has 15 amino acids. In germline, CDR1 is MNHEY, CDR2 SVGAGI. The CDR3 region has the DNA TGTGCCAGCAGTCCGAGACTAGCAGCTTACCACGAGCAGTACTTC. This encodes CASSPRLAAYHEQYF.

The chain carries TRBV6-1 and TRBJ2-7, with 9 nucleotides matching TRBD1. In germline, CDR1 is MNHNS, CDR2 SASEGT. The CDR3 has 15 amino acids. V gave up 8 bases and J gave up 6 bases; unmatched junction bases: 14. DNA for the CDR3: TGTGCCAGCCACCTGTGGGGGACAGGGCTGGGCGAGCAGTACTTC. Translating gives CASHLWGTGLGEQYF.

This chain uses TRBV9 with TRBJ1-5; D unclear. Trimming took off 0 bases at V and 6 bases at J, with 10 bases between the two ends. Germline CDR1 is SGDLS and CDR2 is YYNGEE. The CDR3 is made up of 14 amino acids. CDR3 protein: CASSVGPPGQPQHF. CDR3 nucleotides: TGTGCCAGCAGCGTAGGGCCCCCGGGTCAGCCCCAGCATTTT. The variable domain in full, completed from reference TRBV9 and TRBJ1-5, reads DSGVTQTPKHLITATGQRVTLRCSPRSGDLSVYWYQQSLDQGLQFLIQYYNGEERAKGNILERFSAQQFPDLHSELNLSSLELGDSALYFCASSVGPPGQPQHFGDGTRLSIL.

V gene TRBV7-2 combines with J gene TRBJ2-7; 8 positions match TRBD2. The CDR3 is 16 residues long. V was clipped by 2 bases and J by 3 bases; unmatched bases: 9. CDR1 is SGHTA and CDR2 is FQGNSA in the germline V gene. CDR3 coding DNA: TGTGCCAGCAGCTTAATAGGGGCGGGAGGCAGCTACGAGCAGTACTTC. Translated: CASSLIGAGGSYEQYF.

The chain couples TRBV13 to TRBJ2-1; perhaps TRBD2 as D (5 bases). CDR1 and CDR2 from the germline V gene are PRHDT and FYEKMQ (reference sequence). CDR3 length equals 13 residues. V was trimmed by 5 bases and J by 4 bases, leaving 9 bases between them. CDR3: CASSPTSYNEQFF. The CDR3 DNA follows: TGTGCCAGCAGCCCAACTAGTTACAATGAGCAGTTCTTC.

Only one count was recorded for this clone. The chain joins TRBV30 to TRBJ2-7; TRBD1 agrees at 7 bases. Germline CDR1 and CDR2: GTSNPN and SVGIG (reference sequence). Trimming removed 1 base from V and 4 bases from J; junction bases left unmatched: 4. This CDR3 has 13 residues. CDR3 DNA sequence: TGTGCCTGGAGTGAAACAGGGGTTTACGAGCAGTACTTC. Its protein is CAWSETGVYEQYF.

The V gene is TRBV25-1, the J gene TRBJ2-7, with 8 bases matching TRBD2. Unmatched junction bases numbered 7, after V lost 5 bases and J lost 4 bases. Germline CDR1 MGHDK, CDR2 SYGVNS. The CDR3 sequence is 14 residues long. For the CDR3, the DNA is TGTGCCAGCAGTCCAAGCGGGAGTTCATACGAGCAGTACTTC. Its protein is CASSPSGSSYEQYF.